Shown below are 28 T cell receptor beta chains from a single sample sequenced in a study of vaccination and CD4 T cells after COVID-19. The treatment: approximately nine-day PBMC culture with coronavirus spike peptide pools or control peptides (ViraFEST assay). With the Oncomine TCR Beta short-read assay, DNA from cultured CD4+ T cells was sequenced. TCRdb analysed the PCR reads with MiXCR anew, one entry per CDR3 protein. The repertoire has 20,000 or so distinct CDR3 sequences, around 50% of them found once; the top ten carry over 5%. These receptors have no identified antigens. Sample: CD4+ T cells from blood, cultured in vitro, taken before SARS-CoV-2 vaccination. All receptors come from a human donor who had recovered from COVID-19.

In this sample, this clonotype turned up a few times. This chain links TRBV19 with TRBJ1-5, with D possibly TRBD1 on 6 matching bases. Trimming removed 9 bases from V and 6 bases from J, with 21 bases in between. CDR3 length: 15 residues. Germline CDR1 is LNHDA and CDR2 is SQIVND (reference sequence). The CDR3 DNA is TGTGCCAGCCGACCAGGGGCCGGGGGGGGTCAGCCCCAGCATTTT. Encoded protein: CASRPGAGGGQPQHF.

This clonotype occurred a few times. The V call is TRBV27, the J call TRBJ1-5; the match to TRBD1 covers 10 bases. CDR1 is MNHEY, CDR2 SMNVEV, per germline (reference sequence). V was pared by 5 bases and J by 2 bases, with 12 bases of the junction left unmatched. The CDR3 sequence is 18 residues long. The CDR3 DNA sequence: TGTGCCAGCAGTCCAACCCACGGACAGGGGGGACGCAATCAGCCCCAGCATTTT. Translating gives CASSPTHGQGGRNQPQHF.

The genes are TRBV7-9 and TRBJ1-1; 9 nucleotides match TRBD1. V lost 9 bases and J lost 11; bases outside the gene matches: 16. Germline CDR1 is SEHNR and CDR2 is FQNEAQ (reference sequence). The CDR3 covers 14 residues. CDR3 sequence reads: CASTRQGVQSVAFF. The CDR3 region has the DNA TGTGCCAGTACTAGACAGGGGGTGCAATCAGTTGCTTTCTTT.

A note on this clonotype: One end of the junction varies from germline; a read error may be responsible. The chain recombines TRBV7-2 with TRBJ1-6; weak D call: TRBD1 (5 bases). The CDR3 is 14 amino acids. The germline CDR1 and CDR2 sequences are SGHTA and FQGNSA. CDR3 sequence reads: CARSLVGVDSPLHF. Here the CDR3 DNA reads TGCGCCCGCAGCTTAGTAGGGGTGGATTCACCCCTCCACTTT.

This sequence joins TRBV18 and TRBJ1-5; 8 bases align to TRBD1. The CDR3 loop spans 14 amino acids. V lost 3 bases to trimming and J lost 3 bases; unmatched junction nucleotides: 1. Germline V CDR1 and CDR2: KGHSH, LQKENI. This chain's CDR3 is CASSPDRANQPQHF. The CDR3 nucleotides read TGTGCCAGCTCACCGGACAGGGCCAATCAGCCCCAGCATTTT.

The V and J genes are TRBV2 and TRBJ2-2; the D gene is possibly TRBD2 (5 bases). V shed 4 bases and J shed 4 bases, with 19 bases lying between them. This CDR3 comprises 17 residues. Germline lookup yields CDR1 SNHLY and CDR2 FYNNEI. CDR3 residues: CASSVNGVTSGTGELFF. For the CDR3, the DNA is TGTGCCAGCAGTGTGAATGGAGTAACGAGCGGCACCGGGGAGCTGTTTTTT.

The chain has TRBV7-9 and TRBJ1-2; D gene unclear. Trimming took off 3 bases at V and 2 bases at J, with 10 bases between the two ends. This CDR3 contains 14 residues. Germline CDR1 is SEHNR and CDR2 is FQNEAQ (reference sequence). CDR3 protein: CASSFLASNYGYTF. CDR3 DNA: TGTGCCAGCAGCTTTCTCGCAAGCAACTATGGCTACACCTTC. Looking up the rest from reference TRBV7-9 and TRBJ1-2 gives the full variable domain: DTGVSQNPRHKITKRGQNVTFRCDPISEHNRLYWYRQTLGQGPEFLTYFQNEAQLEKSRLLSDRFSAERPKGSFSTLEIQRTEQGDSAMYLCASSFLASNYGYTFGSGTRLTVV.

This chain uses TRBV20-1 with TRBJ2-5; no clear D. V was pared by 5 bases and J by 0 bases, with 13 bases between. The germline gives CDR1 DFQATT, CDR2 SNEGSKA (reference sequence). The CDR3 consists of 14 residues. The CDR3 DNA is TGCAGTGCTCGAACCCTCTCGGACCAAGAGACCCAGTACTTC. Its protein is CSARTLSDQETQYF.

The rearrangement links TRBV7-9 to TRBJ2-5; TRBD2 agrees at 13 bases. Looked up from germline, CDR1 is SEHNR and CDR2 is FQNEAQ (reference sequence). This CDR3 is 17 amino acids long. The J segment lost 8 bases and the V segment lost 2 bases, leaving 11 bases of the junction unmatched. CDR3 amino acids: CASSLLLSGLAGATQYF. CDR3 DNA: TGTGCCAGCAGCTTACTACTCTCAGGACTAGCGGGAGCAACCCAGTACTTC.

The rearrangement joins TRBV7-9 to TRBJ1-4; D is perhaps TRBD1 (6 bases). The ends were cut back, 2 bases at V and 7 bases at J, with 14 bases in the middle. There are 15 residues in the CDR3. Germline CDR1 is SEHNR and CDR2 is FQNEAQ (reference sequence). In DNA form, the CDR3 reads TGTGCCAGCAGCTTACATACAGGGTCTGCTGAAAAACTGTTTTTT. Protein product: CASSLHTGSAEKLFF.

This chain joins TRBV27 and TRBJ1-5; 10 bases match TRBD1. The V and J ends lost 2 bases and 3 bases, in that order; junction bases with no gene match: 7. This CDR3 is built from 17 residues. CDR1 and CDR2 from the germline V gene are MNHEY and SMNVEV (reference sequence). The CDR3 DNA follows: TGTGCCAGCAGTTTACTCGCGGGGACAGGGGTCAATCAGCCCCAGCATTTT. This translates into CASSLLAGTGVNQPQHF.

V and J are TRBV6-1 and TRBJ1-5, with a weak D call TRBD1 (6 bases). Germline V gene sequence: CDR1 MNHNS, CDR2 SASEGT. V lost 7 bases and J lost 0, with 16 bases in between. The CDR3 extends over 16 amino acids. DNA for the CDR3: TGTGCCAGCACCGCACAGGACAGCCCTAGCAATCAGCCCCAGCATTTT. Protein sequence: CASTAQDSPSNQPQHF.

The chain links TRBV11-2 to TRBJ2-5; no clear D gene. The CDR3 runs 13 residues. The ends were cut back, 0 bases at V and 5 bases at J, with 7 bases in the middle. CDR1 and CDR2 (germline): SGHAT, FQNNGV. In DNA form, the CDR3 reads TGTGCCAGCAGCTTAGATCTTCAGGAGACCCAGTACTTC. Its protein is CASSLDLQETQYF.

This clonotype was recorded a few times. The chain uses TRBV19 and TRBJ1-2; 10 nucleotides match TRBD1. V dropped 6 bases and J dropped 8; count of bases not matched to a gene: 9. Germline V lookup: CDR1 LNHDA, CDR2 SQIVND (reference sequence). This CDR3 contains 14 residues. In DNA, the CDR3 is TGTGCCAGTAGAAGGGACAGGGGAAGACAAGGCTACACCTTC. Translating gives CASRRDRGRQGYTF.

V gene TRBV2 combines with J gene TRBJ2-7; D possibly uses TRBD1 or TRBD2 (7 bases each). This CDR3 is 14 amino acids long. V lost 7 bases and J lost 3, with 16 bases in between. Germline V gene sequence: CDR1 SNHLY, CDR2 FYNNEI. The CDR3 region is CASIRGRGGYEQYF. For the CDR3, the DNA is TGTGCCAGCATCAGGGGCAGGGGGGGCTACGAGCAGTACTTC.

CDR3 residues: CSASGLAGNTIYF. The CDR3 bases are TGCAGTGCTAGCGGACTGGCTGGAAACACCATATATTTT. V and J are TRBV20-1 and TRBJ1-3; D is unresolved. Germline assignment: CDR1 DFQATT and CDR2 SNEGSKA (reference sequence). Deletions cut 3 bases from V and 2 bases from J, with 8 bases between. This CDR3 has 13 residues.

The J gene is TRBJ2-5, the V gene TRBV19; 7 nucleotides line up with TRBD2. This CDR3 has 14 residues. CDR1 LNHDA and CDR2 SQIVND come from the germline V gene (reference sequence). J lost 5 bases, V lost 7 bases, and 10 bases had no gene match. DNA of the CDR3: TGTGCCAGTACCCCACACGTGGGGGGGGAGACCCAGTACTTC. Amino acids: CASTPHVGGETQYF. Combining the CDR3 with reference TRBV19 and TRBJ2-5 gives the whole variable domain DGGITQSPKYLFRKEGQNVTLSCEQNLNHDAMYWYRQDPGQGLRLIYYSQIVNDFQKGDIAEGYSVSREKKESFPLTVTSAQKNPTAFYLCASTPHVGGETQYFGPGTRLLVL.

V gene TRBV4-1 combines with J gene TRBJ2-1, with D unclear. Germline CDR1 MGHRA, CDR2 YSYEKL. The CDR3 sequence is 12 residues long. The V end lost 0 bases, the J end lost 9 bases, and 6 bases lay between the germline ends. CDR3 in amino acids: CASSQDSAEQFF. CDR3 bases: TGCGCCAGCAGCCAAGATTCGGCTGAGCAGTTCTTC.

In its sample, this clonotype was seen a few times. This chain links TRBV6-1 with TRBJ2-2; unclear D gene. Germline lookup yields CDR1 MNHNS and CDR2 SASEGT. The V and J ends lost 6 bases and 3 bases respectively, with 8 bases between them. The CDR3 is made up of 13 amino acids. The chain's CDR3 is CASRPRHTGELFF. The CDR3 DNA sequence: TGTGCCAGCAGACCGCGGCACACCGGGGAGCTGTTTTTT.

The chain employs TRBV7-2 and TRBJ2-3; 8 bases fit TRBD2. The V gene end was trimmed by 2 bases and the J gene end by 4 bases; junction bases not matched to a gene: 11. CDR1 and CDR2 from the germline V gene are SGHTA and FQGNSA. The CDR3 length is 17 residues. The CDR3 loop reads CASSLRSGRRSADTQYF. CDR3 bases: TGTGCCAGCAGCTTACGAAGCGGGAGAAGGTCGGCAGATACGCAGTATTTT.

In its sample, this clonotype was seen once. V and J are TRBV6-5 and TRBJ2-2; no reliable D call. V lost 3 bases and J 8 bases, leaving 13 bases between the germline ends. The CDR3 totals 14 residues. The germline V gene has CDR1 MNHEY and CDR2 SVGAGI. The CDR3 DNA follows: TGTGCCAGCAGTTATGCCGACTGGGTGGGGGAGCTGTTTTTT. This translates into CASSYADWVGELFF.

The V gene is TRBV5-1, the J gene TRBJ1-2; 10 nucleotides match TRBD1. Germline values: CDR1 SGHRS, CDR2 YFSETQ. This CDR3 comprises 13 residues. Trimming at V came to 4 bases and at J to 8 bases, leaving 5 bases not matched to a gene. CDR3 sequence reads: CASSTGTGEGYTF. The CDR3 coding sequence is TGCGCCAGCAGCACCGGGACAGGGGAAGGCTACACCTTC. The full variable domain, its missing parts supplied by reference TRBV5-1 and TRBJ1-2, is KAGVTQTPRYLIKTRGQQVTLSCSPISGHRSVSWYQQTPGQGLQFLFEYFSETQRNKGNFPGRFSGRQFSNSRSEMNVSTLELGDSALYLCASSTGTGEGYTFGSGTRLTVV.

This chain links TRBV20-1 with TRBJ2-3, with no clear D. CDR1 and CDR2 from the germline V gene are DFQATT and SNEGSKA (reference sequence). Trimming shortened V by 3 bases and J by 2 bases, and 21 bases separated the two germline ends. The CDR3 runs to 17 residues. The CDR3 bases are TGCAGTGCTAGCCCGCTGGATCGTAGAAGGCCCACAGATACGCAGTATTTT. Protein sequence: CSASPLDRRRPTDTQYF.

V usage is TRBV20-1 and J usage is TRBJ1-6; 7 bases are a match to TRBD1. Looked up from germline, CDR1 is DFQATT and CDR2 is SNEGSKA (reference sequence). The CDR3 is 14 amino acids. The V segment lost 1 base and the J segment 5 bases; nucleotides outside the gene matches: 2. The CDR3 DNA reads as TGCAGTGCTAGAGTAGGGGGCGATAATTCACCCCTCCACTTT. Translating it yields CSARVGGDNSPLHF.

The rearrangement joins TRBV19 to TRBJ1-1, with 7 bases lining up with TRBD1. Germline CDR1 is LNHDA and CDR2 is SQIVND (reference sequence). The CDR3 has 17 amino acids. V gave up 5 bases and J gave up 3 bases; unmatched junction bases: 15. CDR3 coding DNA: TGTGCCAGTAGTCCACCAATCCGGGACAGAATTTACACTGAAGCTTTCTTT. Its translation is CASSPPIRDRIYTEAFF. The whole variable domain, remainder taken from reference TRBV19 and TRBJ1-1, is DGGITQSPKYLFRKEGQNVTLSCEQNLNHDAMYWYRQDPGQGLRLIYYSQIVNDFQKGDIAEGYSVSREKKESFPLTVTSAQKNPTAFYLCASSPPIRDRIYTEAFFGQGTRLTVV.

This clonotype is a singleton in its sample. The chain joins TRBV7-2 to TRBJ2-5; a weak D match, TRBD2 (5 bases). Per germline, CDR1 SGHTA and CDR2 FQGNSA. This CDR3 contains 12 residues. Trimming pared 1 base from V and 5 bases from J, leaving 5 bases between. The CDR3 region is CASSLERETQYF. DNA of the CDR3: TGTGCCAGCAGCTTAGAGCGGGAGACCCAGTACTTC.

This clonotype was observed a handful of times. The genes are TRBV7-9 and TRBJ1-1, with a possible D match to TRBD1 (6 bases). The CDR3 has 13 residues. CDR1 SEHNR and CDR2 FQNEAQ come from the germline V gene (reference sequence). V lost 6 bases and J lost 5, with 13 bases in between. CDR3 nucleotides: TGTGCCAGCAGGAAGGGGGGGGGAACTGAAGCTTTCTTT. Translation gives CASRKGGGTEAFF.

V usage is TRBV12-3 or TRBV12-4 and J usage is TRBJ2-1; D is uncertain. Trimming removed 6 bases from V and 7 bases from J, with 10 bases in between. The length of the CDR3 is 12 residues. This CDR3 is CASRQLRNEQFF. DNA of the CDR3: TGTGCCAGCAGGCAATTACGAAATGAGCAGTTCTTC.